These 18 T cell receptor beta chains share one sample of origin, sequenced in a study of T cell responses to AZD1222 COVID-19 vaccine. The repertoire was sequenced with immunoSEQ multiplex PCR; TCRdb's copy has only in-frame clones and lacks some. Of some 150,000 clones listed, under 95% are singletons. Specimen: peripheral blood, collected on day 0 of AZD1222 vaccination. The receptor source for this set is an adult in good health.

The rearrangement links TRBV5-6 to TRBJ2-1, with a weak D call TRBD2 (7 bases). V was clipped by 4 bases and J by 8 bases, with 22 bases between them. Germline CDR1 and CDR2: SGHDT and YYEEEE. The CDR3 contains 16 residues. This chain's CDR3 is CASSRLGRGRGYEQFF. The DNA of the CDR3 is TGTGCCAGCAGCCGCTTGGGGCGGGGGCGAGGGTATGAGCAGTTCTTC.

This clone was counted a single time. The chain employs TRBV5-4 and TRBJ1-2; 7 nucleotides agree with TRBD1. Losses at the gene ends were 5 bases for V and 6 bases for J; bases not matched to a gene: 10. CDR1 SGHNT and CDR2 YYREEE come from the germline V gene (reference sequence). This CDR3 contains 14 residues. The CDR3 nucleotides are TGTGCCAGCAGTTTTATTGACAGGGTTGATGGCTACACCTTC. Amino acid sequence: CASSFIDRVDGYTF.

The chain combines TRBV6-5 with TRBJ1-1; TRBD1 aligns across 7 bases. Germline trimming cut 6 bases from V and 10 bases from J; bases unmatched to any gene: 5. Germline assignment: CDR1 MNHEY and CDR2 SVGAGI. The CDR3 has 11 amino acids. The DNA for the CDR3 is TGTGCCAGCAGCAGACAGGGTCGAGCTTTCTTT. Its translation is CASSRQGRAFF.

The chain carries TRBV7-2 and TRBJ2-5; D is uncertain. Germline values: CDR1 SGHTA, CDR2 FQGNSA. This CDR3 contains 14 residues. V lost 1 base, J lost 1 base, and 7 bases lay in between. This CDR3 is CASSLEWAQETQYF. DNA for the CDR3: TGTGCCAGCAGCTTAGAATGGGCCCAAGAGACCCAGTACTTC.

The rearrangement joins TRBV14 to TRBJ1-1; D uncertain. Between the trimmed V and J ends, which lost 4 bases and 6 bases, there was a span of 12 bases. The CDR3 sequence is 13 residues long. Germline V gene sequence: CDR1 SGHDN, CDR2 FVKESK. The CDR3 DNA is TGTGCCAGCAGCCGTGGACGGCGGGCTGAAGCTTTCTTT. Residues: CASSRGRRAEAFF.

This clone was seen once. The rearrangement joins TRBV7-2 to TRBJ2-1; D call uncertain. V gave up 2 bases and J gave up 0 bases, with 8 bases separating them. The CDR3 totals 15 residues. CDR1 is SGHTA and CDR2 is FQGNSA in the germline V gene. The CDR3 DNA reads as TGTGCCAGCAGCTTAACACTAAGCTCCTACAATGAGCAGTTCTTC. Translated: CASSLTLSSYNEQFF.

The V gene is TRBV28, the J gene TRBJ2-7; no definite D call. The CDR3 length is 10 residues. The V and J ends lost 6 bases and 12 bases respectively, with 12 bases between them. Germline V lookup: CDR1 MDHEN, CDR2 SYDVKM. The CDR3 coding sequence is TGTGCCAGCAGGTCTACGAGGACGTACTTC. Its protein product is CASRSTRTYF. The variable domain in full, completed from reference TRBV28 and TRBJ2-7, reads DVKVTQSSRYLVKRTGEKVFLECVQDMDHENMFWYRQDPGLGLRLIYFSYDVKMKEKGDIPEGYSVSREKKERFSLILESASTNQTSMYLCASRSTRTYFGPGTRLTVT.

The rearrangement links TRBV13 to TRBJ1-5; the match to TRBD1 covers 7 bases. The ends lost 3 bases at V and 6 bases at J; junction bases unmatched: 8. The CDR3 length is 15 residues. The germline V gene encodes CDR1 PRHDT and CDR2 FYEKMQ (reference sequence). CDR3 amino acids: CASSLGPNRGQPQHF. CDR3 coding DNA: TGTGCCAGCAGCTTGGGGCCCAACAGGGGTCAGCCCCAGCATTTT. The entire variable domain, with the rest obtained from reference TRBV13 and TRBJ1-5, is as follows: AAGVIQSPRHLIKEKRETATLKCYPIPRHDTVYWYQQGPGQDPQFLISFYEKMQSDKGSIPDRFSAQQFSDYHSELNMSSLELGDSALYFCASSLGPNRGQPQHFGDGTRLSIL.

The chain employs TRBV28 and TRBJ2-5, with TRBD2 matching 9 bases. Trimming at V came to 6 bases and at J to 0 bases, leaving 5 bases not matched to a gene. Looked up from germline, CDR1 is MDHEN and CDR2 is SYDVKM. CDR3 length: 15 residues. The CDR3 nucleotides read TGTGCCAGCAGCCCCCTAGCGGGGCACCAAGAGACCCAGTACTTC. Protein: CASSPLAGHQETQYF. Supplemented by reference TRBV28 and TRBJ2-5, the full variable domain reads DVKVTQSSRYLVKRTGEKVFLECVQDMDHENMFWYRQDPGLGLRLIYFSYDVKMKEKGDIPEGYSVSREKKERFSLILESASTNQTSMYLCASSPLAGHQETQYFGPGTRLLVL.

J is TRBJ2-7 and V is TRBV19, with 10 nucleotides matching TRBD1. Trimming removed 5 bases from V and 5 bases from J; junction bases left unmatched: 9. Looked up from germline, CDR1 is LNHDA and CDR2 is SQIVND (reference sequence). The CDR3 totals 15 residues. The CDR3 DNA is TGTGCCAGTAGTCCCGGTGGGACAGGGGTCCACGAGCAGTACTTC. It is translated as CASSPGGTGVHEQYF.

The CDR3 DNA reads TGTGCTAGTGGTTTCGAGGGGCGTGCAGAAGCTTTCTTT. Its protein product is CASGFEGRAEAFF. The chain has TRBV12-5 and TRBJ1-1; TRBD1 is a possible D gene (5 bases). CDR1 and CDR2 (germline): LGHNT, FRNRAP. This CDR3 has 13 residues. V lost 3 bases and J lost 8, with 13 bases in between.

The gene calls are TRBV27 and TRBJ2-7, with D maybe TRBD2 (7 bases). The germline V gene encodes CDR1 MNHEY and CDR2 SMNVEV (reference sequence). This CDR3 region has 14 residues. Trimming took off 6 bases at V and 2 bases at J, with 14 bases between the two ends. CDR3 DNA: TGTGCCAGCAGGGGGGGAGGGGGAGCCTACGAGCAGTACTTC. It specifies CASRGGGGAYEQYF.

The chain recombines TRBV7-2 with TRBJ1-1; D is uncertain. CDR3 size: 13 residues. V was pared by 2 bases and J by 1 base, with 5 bases between. The germline gives CDR1 SGHTA, CDR2 FQGNSA. The CDR3, as DNA: TGTGCCAGCAGCTTATATGAGAACACTGAAGCTTTCTTT. This sequence encodes CASSLYENTEAFF.

The rearrangement joins TRBV6-4 to TRBJ1-3; the D gene is possibly TRBD1 (5 bases). This CDR3 spans 14 amino acids. The V end lost 6 bases, the J end lost 4 bases, and 13 bases lay between the germline ends. In germline, CDR1 is MRHNA, CDR2 SNTAGT. This CDR3 is CASSGTSGGNTIYF. The CDR3 DNA follows: TGTGCCAGCAGCGGGACCTCAGGGGGAAACACCATATATTTT.

CDR3 nucleotide sequence: TGTGCCAGCAGCTTAGGGGGGCTTGGAAACACCATATATTTT. It translates to CASSLGGLGNTIYF. The V call is TRBV7-2, the J call TRBJ1-3, with D perhaps TRBD1 (6 bases). CDR1 is SGHTA and CDR2 is FQGNSA in the germline V gene. This CDR3 has 14 amino acids. The V end lost 1 base, the J end lost 3 bases, and 7 bases lay between the germline ends. The complete variable domain, with remaining parts taken from reference TRBV7-2 and TRBJ1-3, reads GAGVSQSPSNKVTEKGKDVELRCDPISGHTALYWYRQSLGQGLEFLIYFQGNSAPDKSGLPSDRFSAERTGGSVSTLTIQRTQQEDSAVYLCASSLGGLGNTIYFGEGSWLTVV.

This chain connects TRBV29-1 to TRBJ1-1; no clear D gene. Germline V gene sequence: CDR1 SQVTM, CDR2 ANQGSEA. The V end was cut by 4 bases, the J end by 0 bases, with 6 bases between. The CDR3 loop spans 12 amino acids. The CDR3 sequence: CSVGLMNTEAFF. The CDR3, as DNA: TGCAGCGTTGGACTAATGAACACTGAAGCTTTCTTT.

The chain employs TRBV6-5 and TRBJ2-1; D perhaps matches TRBD2 (5 bases). From germline, CDR1 is MNHEY and CDR2 SVGAGI. Trimming took 9 bases from V and 7 from J, leaving 10 bases between them. There are 11 residues in the CDR3. CDR3: CASVRVNEQFF. CDR3 coding DNA: TGTGCCAGTGTGCGGGTAAATGAGCAGTTCTTC.

CDR3 amino acids: CASSLGRPDTQYF. In DNA, the CDR3 is TGTGCCAGCAGCTTAGGTCGTCCTGATACGCAGTATTTT. The chain recombines TRBV7-9 with TRBJ2-3, with unresolved D. Germline CDR1 is SEHNR and CDR2 is FQNEAQ (reference sequence). Trimming took off 1 base at V and 6 bases at J, with 8 bases between the two ends. The CDR3 is 13 residues long.